This TCR beta chain emerged from a study of CXCR3-negative and CXCR3-positive naive CD8 T cells. Study as a whole: Each library held about 1.5 +/- 0.3 million TRB reads, 120 million to 150 million in total.

Preparation of TRB cDNA libraries relied on 5' RACE carrying UMI labels. Following a re-call of the 5' RACE reads, TCRdb has one entry per CDR3 protein and lacks DNA. The table lists 150,000 to 180,000 distinct CDR3 sequences. In the case of this clonotype: Antigen specificity is unknown.

General study points: Fresh PBMCs served for most assays, and CXCR3 expression fell partially after cryopreservation. More hydrophobic TRB CDR3s were found in CXCR3-positive naive cells than in CXCR3-negative naive cells.

The CDR3 consists of 15 residues. Every individual CD8+ T cell subset underwent sorting in triplicate at approximately 280,000 cells apiece. This sequence joins TRBV12-3 or TRBV12-4 and TRBJ2-7; there is no DNA to check the TCRdb D call of TRBD1. The receptor's source is a human donor in good health. Some clones in this sample may be carry-over from other donors' samples. The specimen sequenced was naive CXCR3+ CD8+ T cells from blood. The subset denotes: CD45RO-CCR7+CD27+CD95- naive CD8+ T cells expressing CXCR3 (TNR3+). The CDR3 loop is CASSLSPTGFGEQYF.